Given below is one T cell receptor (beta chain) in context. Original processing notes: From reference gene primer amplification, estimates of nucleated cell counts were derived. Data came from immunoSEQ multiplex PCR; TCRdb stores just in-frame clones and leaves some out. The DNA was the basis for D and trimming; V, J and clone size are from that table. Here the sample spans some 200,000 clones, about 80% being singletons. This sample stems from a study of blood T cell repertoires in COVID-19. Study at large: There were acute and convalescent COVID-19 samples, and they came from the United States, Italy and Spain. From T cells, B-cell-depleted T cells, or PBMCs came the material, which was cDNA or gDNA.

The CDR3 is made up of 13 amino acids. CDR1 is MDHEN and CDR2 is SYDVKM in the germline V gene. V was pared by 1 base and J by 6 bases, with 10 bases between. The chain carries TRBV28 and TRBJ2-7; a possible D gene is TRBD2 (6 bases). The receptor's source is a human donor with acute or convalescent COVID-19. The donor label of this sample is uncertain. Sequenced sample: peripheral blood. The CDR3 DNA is TGTGCCAGCAGTTTATATAGGGGAGGCGAGCAGTACTTC. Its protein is CASSLYRGGEQYF. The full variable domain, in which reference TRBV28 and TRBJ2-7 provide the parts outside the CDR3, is DVKVTQSSRYLVKRTGEKVFLECVQDMDHENMFWYRQDPGLGLRLIYFSYDVKMKEKGDIPEGYSVSREKKERFSLILESASTNQTSMYLCASSLYRGGEQYFGPGTRLTVT.